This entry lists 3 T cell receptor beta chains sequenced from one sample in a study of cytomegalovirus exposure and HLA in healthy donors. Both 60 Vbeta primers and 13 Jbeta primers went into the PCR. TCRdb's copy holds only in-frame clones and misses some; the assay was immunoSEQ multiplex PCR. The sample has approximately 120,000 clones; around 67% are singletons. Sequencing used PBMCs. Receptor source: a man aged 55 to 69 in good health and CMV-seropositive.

CDR3 amino acids: CASSLQGLSSYEQYF. CDR3 in DNA: TGTGCCAGCAGCTTACAGGGCTTAAGCTCCTACGAGCAGTACTTC. The chain carries TRBV7-2 and TRBJ2-7, with D possibly being TRBD1 (5 bases). V gave up 2 bases and J gave up 0 bases, with 11 bases separating them. This CDR3 has 15 amino acids. The V gene's germline CDR1 is SGHTA and CDR2 FQGNSA.

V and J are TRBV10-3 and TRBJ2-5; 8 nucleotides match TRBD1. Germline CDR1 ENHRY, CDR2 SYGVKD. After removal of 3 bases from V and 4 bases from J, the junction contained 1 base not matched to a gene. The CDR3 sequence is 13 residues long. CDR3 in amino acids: CAISDGQGETQYF. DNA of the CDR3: TGTGCCATCAGTGATGGACAGGGAGAGACCCAGTACTTC.

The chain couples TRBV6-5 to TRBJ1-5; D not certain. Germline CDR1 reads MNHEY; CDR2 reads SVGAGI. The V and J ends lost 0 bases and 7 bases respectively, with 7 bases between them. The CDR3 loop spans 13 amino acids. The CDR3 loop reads CASSYSTGQPQHF. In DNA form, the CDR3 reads TGTGCCAGCAGTTACTCGACCGGGCAGCCCCAGCATTTT.